The T cell receptor beta chain described here comes from a study of blood T cell repertoires in COVID-19 (TCRdb year 2020). Regarding the research as a whole: Samples from collaborators originated in the United States, Italy and Spain and spanned both the acute and convalescent phases of COVID-19. A de-identified subject ID, COVID-19 status, age in years and sex were almost always included in the sample metadata. Where available, HLA class I and class II types were taken from metadata supplied by the sample provider and were not determined by assay-based typing. The repertoires were made available in a free public database intended to serve as a resource for research on the immune response to SARS-CoV-2. Samples were obtained from the ongoing ImmuneRACE study (first 160 participants) and from over 1,000 subjects provided by 6 global collaborators. The prospective study material was composed of cDNA or gDNA derived from T cells, B-cell-depleted T cells, or PBMCs. Deeply sampled blood TCRbeta repertoires from subjects exposed to, actively infected with, or recovered from COVID-19 were included in the dataset.

The CDR3 has 16 amino acids, counting the end cysteine and phenylalanine. Kept here is only the CDR3 DNA, which spans 48 bases and is read in frame from base 1. Trimmed from V: 3 bases; trimmed from J: 9 bases; junction bases lacking a gene match: 9. Looking up the germline V gene yields CDR1 ENHRY and CDR2 SYGVKD. Participants in the prospective study were aged roughly 18 to 100 years, lived in 20 to 25 United States geographic areas, and enrolled through a virtual design. To assign participants to cohorts, the prospective study relied on clinical history that participants themselves reported in a screening survey and a study questionnaire. For ImmuneRACE Cohort 3, a participant was defined as recovered based on two consecutive negative NP/OP PCR tests, clearance by a healthcare professional, or resolution of symptoms. Each participant in the prospective study had whole blood, serum and a nasopharyngeal or oropharyngeal swab collected by mobile phlebotomists. Participants in the prospective study had the option to provide additional blood draws and questionnaires over an approximately 2-month period. Prospective study blood samples were shipped either frozen or at room temperature before DNA extraction.

Overall study outcomes, separate from this receptor: The amount of clinical and demographic metadata varied by source and participant and was provided uncurated.

TCRbeta CDR3 regions were amplified from genomic DNA by means of the immunoSEQ Assay, a bias-controlled multiplex PCR. For the original study's pipeline: Nucleated cell counts per sample were estimated from amplification of reference gene primers within the assay. Sequence reads were collapsed and filtered to measure the absolute abundance of every unique TCRbeta CDR3 rearrangement. For each sample, productive Simpson clonality was calculated by taking the square root of Simpson's diversity index across productive rearrangements. Entries here come from immuneACCESS through TCRdb and include only in-frame sequences with V and J called. Some clones fail to appear in such tables; in the studies checked, an unresolved V gene covers under half of the shortfall, and the cause of the remainder is unknown. That table supplies the V and J calls and clone size; D and trimming were determined from the DNA. The sample has 200,000 to 250,000 clones on record, under 90% of them singletons. Clones ranked in the top ten supply under 2% of the sample.

In regard to this clone: No antigen is known for it. No base quality values were provided; no much bigger clone lies one nucleotide off.

The chain uses TRBV10-3 and TRBJ2-1; 12 bases in between match TRBD2. The sequencing input was PBMCs or T cells enriched from blood (not recorded which). The receptor's source is a man between 60 and 75 years old who had recovered from COVID-19. The bases are TGTGCCATCAGTGACGAGACTAGCGGGGGCCGCCCTGAGCAGTTCTTC. Translation gives CAISDETSGGRPEQFF.